The T cell receptor (beta chain) under discussion was sequenced for a study of shared clonotypes between healthy human individuals. The assay was immunoSEQ multiplex PCR, and TCRdb's table has in-frame clones only and misses some. The sample includes around 2,100,000 clones, approximately 95% seen only once; the top ten take 0.95% to 1.5%. It was CD45RO-negative cells, positively selected for CCR7, that made up naive CD8 cells, with terminally differentiated effector memory CD45RA+ cells excluded. There are 15 residues in the CDR3. Germline CDR1 SEHNR, CDR2 FQNEAQ (reference sequence). Trimming left V 2 bases short and J 5 bases short, with 15 bases between.

The sequencing sample was made of naive CD8+ T cells sorted from blood. This TCR derives from a man between 18 and 35 years old in good health. The gene calls are TRBV7-9 and TRBJ2-5; D is uncertain. Here the CDR3 DNA reads TGTGCCAGCAGCTTATTTCACTTCGATGGGGAGACCCAGTACTTC. Amino acid sequence: CASSLFHFDGETQYF.